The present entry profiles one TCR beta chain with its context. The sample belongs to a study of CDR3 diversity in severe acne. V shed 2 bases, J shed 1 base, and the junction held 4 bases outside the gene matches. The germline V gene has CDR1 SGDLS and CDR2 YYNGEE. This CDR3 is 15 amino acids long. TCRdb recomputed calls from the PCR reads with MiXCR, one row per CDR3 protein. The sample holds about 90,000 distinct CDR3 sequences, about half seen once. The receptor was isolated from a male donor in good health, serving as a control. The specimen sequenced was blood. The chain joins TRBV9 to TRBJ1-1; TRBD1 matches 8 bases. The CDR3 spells CASSVDRGSNTEAFF. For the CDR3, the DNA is TGTGCCAGCAGCGTCGACAGGGGCTCGAACACTGAAGCTTTCTTT.